This T cell receptor (beta chain) stems from a study of CD8+ T cells in alopecia areata. The study, taken as a whole, reports: Elevated clonality characterized lesional scalp relative to normal scalp, particularly in alopecia totalis/universalis.

The germline V gene has CDR1 PRHDT and CDR2 FYEKMQ (reference sequence). V dropped 3 bases and J dropped 4 bases, with 12 bases sitting between them. The CDR3 runs to 14 residues. Extracted RNA was reverse transcribed into cDNA, the sequencing template. Sequencing was performed with immunoSEQ multiplex PCR; in TCRdb, only in-frame clones are kept and a portion is missing. Here the sample spans 100,000 to 150,000 clones, about 50% being singletons. With respect to this clone: Its specificity is not known.

The clonotype was recovered from a human donor with alopecia areata. The input for sequencing was CD8+ T cells sorted from blood, taken at week 0. This chain uses TRBV13 with TRBJ1-1; weak D call: TRBD1 (6 bases). The CDR3 protein is CASSFIRGSTEAFF. In DNA, the CDR3 is TGTGCCAGCAGCTTCATCAGGGGTAGCACTGAAGCTTTCTTT. Supplemented by reference TRBV13 and TRBJ1-1, the full variable domain reads AAGVIQSPRHLIKEKRETATLKCYPIPRHDTVYWYQQGPGQDPQFLISFYEKMQSDKGSIPDRFSAQQFSDYHSELNMSSLELGDSALYFCASSFIRGSTEAFFGQGTRLTVV.